These T cell receptor beta chains were read from a single sample in a study of T cells in Graves' hyperthyroidism and ophthalmopathy. One entry per CDR3 protein, called by TCRdb with MiXCR from the multiplex PCR reads. The sample carries fewer than 900,000 distinct CDR3 sequences, roughly a sixth recorded once. Material: blood. Every receptor here comes from a woman aged 50 to 60 with Graves' hyperthyroidism that later progressed to Graves' ophthalmopathy. The CDR3 runs from the conserved cysteine through the conserved F or W. The D gene is left open where the match is weak. Some rows mark clone size as missing; the rest say once, few, many or name a class of expanded clone.

length,J,V,D,size,CDR3,DNA
16,TRBJ1-1,TRBV12-3/TRBV12-4,TRBD1,NA,CASSWGWGDRVTEAFF,TGTGCCAGCAGTTGGGGGTGGGGGGACAGGGTCACTGAAGCTTTCTTT
15,TRBJ1-4,TRBV2,NA,NA,CASRRIMEGDEKLFF,TGTGCCAGCAGGAGGATTATGGAGGGGGATGAAAAACTGTTTTTT
14,TRBJ2-3,TRBV5-1,TRBD2,few,CASSAGTSINTQYF,TGCGCCAGCAGCGCCGGGACTAGCATAAATACGCAGTATTTT
15,TRBJ2-1,TRBV18,TRBD2,many,CASSPTSGGFGEQFF,TGTGCCAGCTCCCCTACTAGCGGGGGGTTTGGTGAGCAGTTCTTC
14,TRBJ2-7,TRBV20-1,NA,few,CSARVGGAPYEQYF,TGCAGTGCTAGAGTGGGGGGAGCCCCCTACGAGCAGTACTTC
14,TRBJ1-1,TRBV15,NA,many,CATSQPQDHTEAFF,TGTGCCACCAGCCAGCCCCAGGACCACACTGAAGCTTTCTTT
18,TRBJ1-2,TRBV20-1,NA,few,CSARPPRGGMRLDYGYTF,TGCAGTGCTAGACCCCCTCGGGGAGGGATGCGTTTGGACTATGGCTACACCTTC
19,TRBJ1-6,TRBV6-1,NA,NA,CASSTTGGRGGSYNSPLHF,TGTGCCAGCAGTACGACAGGAGGGCGCGGGGGCTCCTATAATTCACCCCTCCACTTT
13,TRBJ2-2,TRBV29-1,NA,few,CSGTATNTGELFF,TGCAGCGGGACTGCCACCAACACCGGGGAGCTGTTTTTT
14,TRBJ1-1,TRBV7-3,NA,NA,CASSRERGDTEAFF,TGTGCCAGCAGCCGAGAGAGGGGGGACACTGAAGCTTTCTTT
15,TRBJ1-1,TRBV7-2,NA,NA,CASSQATVGGAEAFF,TGTGCCAGCAGCCAAGCGACAGTCGGGGGGGCTGAAGCTTTCTTT
15,TRBJ1-1,TRBV9,NA,NA,CASSPSGSRNTEAFF,TGTGCCAGCAGCCCTAGCGGAAGCAGGAACACTGAAGCTTTCTTT
16,TRBJ2-6,TRBV15,NA,many,CATRKGTPSGANVLTF,TGTGCCACCAGAAAAGGGACACCCTCTGGGGCCAACGTCCTGACTTTC
16,TRBJ2-1,TRBV11-2,NA,few,CASSLVALEGPYEQFF,TGTGCCAGCAGCTTAGTCGCGTTAGAGGGGCCCTATGAGCAGTTCTTC
14,TRBJ1-6,TRBV2,TRBD1,few,CASSGDRDNSPLHF,TGTGCCAGCAGTGGGGACAGGGACAATTCACCCCTCCACTTT
14,TRBJ1-2,TRBV6-1,NA,many,CASSPRTAHYGYTF,TGTGCCAGCAGTCCCCGGACAGCGCACTATGGCTACACCTTC
15,TRBJ2-3,TRBV3-1,NA,NA,CASSQGTTSTDTQYF,TGTGCCAGCAGCCAAGGGACCACAAGCACAGATACGCAGTATTTT
14,TRBJ2-7,TRBV6-2/TRBV6-3,NA,NA,CASSYEGLPYEQYF,TGTGCCAGCAGTTACGAAGGCTTGCCGTACGAGCAGTACTTC
15,TRBJ1-3,TRBV5-5,TRBD1,many,CASSLASGGYNTIYF,TGTGCCAGCAGCTTGGCGTCAGGGGGCTATAACACCATATATTTT
16,TRBJ1-2,TRBV7-9,NA,NA,CASSSSLRTANYGYTF,TGTGCCAGCAGCTCCTCCTTGAGAACGGCGAACTATGGCTACACCTTC
13,TRBJ1-1,TRBV6-2/TRBV6-3,NA,many,CASSYSADIEAFF,TGTGCCAGCAGTTACTCTGCGGACATTGAAGCTTTCTTT
14,TRBJ2-1,TRBV7-9,TRBD1,NA,CASSLGQGLREQFF,TGTGCCAGCAGCCTAGGACAGGGTTTAAGGGAGCAGTTCTTC
15,TRBJ2-7,TRBV2,NA,many,CASREGGGPVYEQYF,TGTGCCAGCAGAGAGGGGGGGGGACCCGTCTACGAGCAGTACTTC
14,TRBJ1-4,TRBV11-2,NA,NA,CASSSGGGGEKLFF,TGTGCCAGCAGCTCCGGGGGGGGGGGTGAAAAACTGTTTTTT
13,TRBJ2-7,TRBV29-1,TRBD1,few,CSAADRKSNEQYF,TGCAGCGCTGCGGACAGGAAATCCAACGAGCAGTACTTC
15,TRBJ2-1,TRBV3-1,TRBD2,NA,CASSQVKLAANEQFF,TGTGCCAGCAGCCAAGTCAAACTAGCGGCCAATGAGCAGTTCTTC
17,TRBJ1-2,TRBV7-9,NA,NA,CASSFQPGTRLFYGYTF,TGTGCCAGCAGCTTCCAGCCCGGGACGAGACTTTTTTATGGCTACACCTTC
15,TRBJ2-7,TRBV27,NA,NA,CASSYTDHPLYEQYF,TGTGCCAGCAGTTACACGGACCATCCACTTTACGAGCAGTACTTC
16,TRBJ2-2,TRBV9,TRBD1,few,CASRPGTGAGTGELFF,TGTGCCAGCAGACCCGGGACAGGGGCTGGAACCGGGGAGCTGTTTTTT
14,TRBJ2-1,TRBV10-2,TRBD2,few,CASGRAGGSNEQFF,TGCGCCAGCGGTAGAGCGGGGGGGAGCAATGAGCAGTTCTTC
16,TRBJ2-7,TRBV3-1,NA,few,CASSRRLGSSSYEQYF,TGTGCCAGCAGCCGCAGGTTGGGATCGAGCTCCTACGAGCAGTACTTC
14,TRBJ2-1,TRBV12-3/TRBV12-4,NA,NA,CATDSRSSYNEQFF,TGTGCCACCGACTCTCGGAGCTCCTACAATGAGCAGTTCTTC
13,TRBJ2-1,TRBV20-1,TRBD2,few,CSAFRGGHVEQFF,TGCAGTGCTTTTCGGGGGGGCCACGTTGAGCAGTTCTTC
15,TRBJ2-3,TRBV4-1,NA,few,CASSQVRSSTDTQYF,TGCGCCAGCAGCCAAGTTAGATCTAGCACAGATACGCAGTATTTT
16,TRBJ1-1,TRBV7-8,NA,NA,CASSLALSPANTEAFF,TGTGCCAGCAGCTTAGCGCTAAGTCCAGCGAACACTGAAGCTTTCTTT
15,TRBJ2-1,TRBV27,NA,few,CASSLGPTSGNEQFF,TGTGCCAGCAGTTTAGGACCCACCTCGGGAAATGAGCAGTTCTTC
15,TRBJ2-5,TRBV7-9,NA,few,CASSLWGRGQETQYF,TGTGCCAGCAGCTTATGGGGCAGGGGCCAAGAGACCCAGTACTTC
14,TRBJ1-5,TRBV2,NA,many,CASSSGRINQPQHF,TGTGCCAGCAGTTCCGGGAGAATCAATCAGCCCCAGCATTTT
15,TRBJ1-6,TRBV20-1,NA,NA,CSAAPESSYNSPLHF,TGCAGTGCTGCCCCGGAGAGCTCCTATAATTCACCCCTCCACTTT
13,TRBJ1-1,TRBV6-1,NA,many,CASSTWGLTEAFF,TGTGCCAGCAGTACATGGGGGCTAACTGAAGCTTTCTTT
16,TRBJ2-5,TRBV3-1,TRBD2,few,CASSPRTSGDLETQYF,TGTGCCAGCAGCCCACGGACTAGCGGGGATCTAGAGACCCAGTACTTC
16,TRBJ2-2,TRBV6-5,TRBD1,many,CASSYRTGEDTGELFF,TGTGCCAGCAGTTACCGGACAGGGGAGGACACCGGGGAGCTGTTTTTT
18,TRBJ1-1,TRBV12-3/TRBV12-4,NA,many,CASSLSRGLGRDGTEAFF,TGTGCCAGCAGTTTAAGCCGGGGTCTCGGCAGGGACGGCACTGAAGCTTTCTTT
12,TRBJ2-5,TRBV18,NA,few,CASSQERETQYF,TGTGCCAGCTCTCAGGAGCGAGAGACCCAGTACTTC
16,TRBJ1-5,TRBV7-8,NA,NA,CASSLGVGKGNQPQHF,TGTGCCAGCAGCTTAGGGGTCGGTAAGGGGAATCAGCCCCAGCATTTT